What follows are 17 T cell receptor beta chains derived from one specimen sequenced in a study of CD8 T cells in Susac syndrome. The RNA input was roughly 0.45 to 1 ug, and it was reverse transcribed with random hexamers. TCRdb independently ran MiXCR on the immunoSEQ multiplex PCR reads; one entry per CDR3 protein. The sample records under 200,000 distinct CDR3 sequences, roughly 94% being singletons. Sequencing input: CD4+ T cells from PBMCs. The receptors stem from a human donor with Susac syndrome.

The chain links TRBV5-1 to TRBJ1-4; D unresolved. The V end lost 5 bases, the J end lost 0 bases, and 8 bases lay between the germline ends. The CDR3 sequence is 14 residues long. Germline CDR1 SGHRS, CDR2 YFSETQ. The CDR3 loop reads CASRSESTNEKLFF. Here the CDR3 DNA reads TGCGCCAGCAGGTCAGAGTCAACTAATGAAAAACTGTTTTTT. The complete variable domain, with remaining parts taken from reference TRBV5-1 and TRBJ1-4, reads KAGVTQTPRYLIKTRGQQVTLSCSPISGHRSVSWYQQTPGQGLQFLFEYFSETQRNKGNFPGRFSGRQFSNSRSEMNVSTLELGDSALYLCASRSESTNEKLFFGSGTQLSVL.

This chain links TRBV5-4 with TRBJ1-2; D ambiguous. V lost 3 bases to trimming and J lost 6 bases, with 15 bases between them. The V gene's germline CDR1 is SGHNT and CDR2 YYREEE (reference sequence). The CDR3 is 14 residues long. The CDR3 here is CASSSIGSWDGYTF. CDR3 bases: TGTGCCAGCAGCTCGATAGGGAGTTGGGATGGCTACACCTTC.

This clonotype was seen a single time. V is TRBV27 and J is TRBJ2-7; no clear D. The CDR3 runs to 12 residues. Trimming stripped 3 bases from V and 2 bases from J, with 5 bases between. Looked up from germline, CDR1 is MNHEY and CDR2 is SMNVEV (reference sequence). CDR3 region: CASSLVAYEQYF. The CDR3 bases are TGTGCCAGCAGTTTGGTCGCCTACGAGCAGTACTTC.

V gene TRBV29-1 combines with J gene TRBJ1-2; D gene ambiguous. Trimming took off 4 bases at V and 3 bases at J, with 12 bases between the two ends. This CDR3 spans 13 amino acids. The germline gives CDR1 SQVTM, CDR2 ANQGSEA. The CDR3 bases are TGCAGCGTTGTAGCTCGGCGGGACTATGGCTACACCTTC. It translates to CSVVARRDYGYTF.

V gene TRBV19 combines with J gene TRBJ2-3; possibly TRBD1 or TRBD2 for D (6 bases each). Germline loops: CDR1 LNHDA, CDR2 SQIVND (reference sequence). CDR3 length: 15 residues. Trimming took 3 bases from V and 2 from J, leaving 12 bases between them. CDR3 nucleotide sequence: TGTGCCAGTAGTATTGGTGGGGGGCCCACAGATACGCAGTATTTT. As protein: CASSIGGGPTDTQYF.

The V gene is TRBV3-1, the J gene TRBJ2-2; TRBD2 might be the D (5 bases). The CDR3 has 14 residues. From germline, CDR1 is LGHDT and CDR2 YNNKEL (reference sequence). Trimming shortened V by 0 bases and J by 7 bases, and 9 bases separated the two germline ends. The CDR3 coding sequence is TGTGCCAGCAGCCAAGATTGGAGGAGCGGGGAGCTGTTTTTT. It specifies CASSQDWRSGELFF.

CDR3 residues: CAISEGKDEQYF. CDR3 coding DNA: TGTGCCATCAGTGAGGGGAAAGACGAGCAGTACTTC. V gene TRBV10-3 combines with J gene TRBJ2-7; no clear D. The CDR3 covers 12 residues. With 2 bases removed from V and 5 bases from J, the gap between germline ends came to 7 bases. CDR1 ENHRY and CDR2 SYGVKD come from the germline V gene.

The CDR3 DNA follows: TGTGCCAGCAGTTCCGAGGGGATTGAGGGGGCCGAGCAGTACTTC. Encoded protein: CASSSEGIEGAEQYF. This chain links TRBV2 with TRBJ2-7; TRBD1 matches at 7 bases. The V segment lost 5 bases and the J segment 6 bases; nucleotides outside the gene matches: 13. The germline gives CDR1 SNHLY, CDR2 FYNNEI. The CDR3 runs to 15 residues.

V usage is TRBV20-1 and J usage is TRBJ2-5; D may be TRBD1 (5 bases). CDR1 and CDR2 from the germline V gene are DFQATT and SNEGSKA (reference sequence). This CDR3 is built from 15 residues. Trimming shortened V by 3 bases and J by 1 base, and 15 bases separated the two germline ends. The CDR3: CSASPRSGFQETQYF. For the CDR3, the DNA is TGCAGTGCTAGTCCCAGATCAGGGTTCCAAGAGACCCAGTACTTC.

The chain carries TRBV18 and TRBJ1-2; no reliable D call. The CDR3 is 14 residues long. With 3 bases removed from V and 3 bases from J, the gap between germline ends came to 11 bases. Germline V gene sequence: CDR1 KGHSH, CDR2 LQKENI. CDR3 sequence: CASSPPLMDYGYTF. In DNA form, the CDR3 reads TGTGCCAGCTCACCCCCCCTGATGGACTATGGCTACACCTTC.

This chain uses TRBV6-1 with TRBJ2-1, with 7 bases matching TRBD2. The CDR3 consists of 16 residues. V shed 8 bases and J 0 bases; nucleotides not matched to a gene: 10. The V gene's germline CDR1 is MNHNS and CDR2 SASEGT. The CDR3, as DNA: TGTGCCAGCCAGAAGGAGGAGCGGGGCTCCTACAATGAGCAGTTCTTC. Protein: CASQKEERGSYNEQFF.

The V and J genes are TRBV6-6 and TRBJ1-3; D remains unclear. With 11 bases removed from V and 1 base from J, the gap between germline ends came to 15 bases. The germline CDR1 and CDR2 sequences are MNHNY and SVGAGI (reference sequence). CDR3 size: 14 residues. CDR3 amino acids: CACSLGNSGNTIYF. In DNA form, the CDR3 reads TGTGCCTGCTCCCTGGGGAATTCTGGAAACACCATATATTTT.

This chain uses TRBV6-2 or TRBV6-3 with TRBJ2-7; possibly TRBD1 for D (5 bases). Per germline, CDR1 MNHEY and CDR2 SVGEGT. V dropped 2 bases and J dropped 2 bases, with 13 bases sitting between them. This CDR3 is built from 15 residues. CDR3 amino acids: CASSYQGSRTYEQYF. DNA of the CDR3: TGTGCCAGCAGTTACCAGGGTTCCAGGACCTACGAGCAGTACTTC.

The V and J genes are TRBV5-1 and TRBJ1-2, with D uncertain. The germline V and J ends were trimmed by 0 bases and 4 bases, with 13 bases remaining between them. The CDR3 runs to 15 residues. CDR1 and CDR2 from the germline V gene are SGHRS and YFSETQ. The CDR3 is CASSLEGSVSYGYTF. The CDR3 bases are TGCGCCAGCAGCTTGGAGGGTAGTGTATCCTATGGCTACACCTTC.

This chain joins TRBV20-1 and TRBJ1-4; perhaps TRBD1 as D (5 bases). Trimming removed 6 bases at V and 5 bases at J, with 13 bases between. The CDR3 totals 13 residues. Germline V gene lookup returns CDR1 DFQATT and CDR2 SNEGSKA (reference sequence). The CDR3 DNA sequence: TGCAGTGCACCGGGACGCCCAAATGAAAAACTGTTTTTT. Its protein is CSAPGRPNEKLFF.

The chain recombines TRBV7-8 with TRBJ2-5; 7 positions match TRBD2. The ends lost 2 bases at V and 1 base at J; junction bases unmatched: 4. Germline-derived CDR1 and CDR2 are SGHVS and FQNEAQ. CDR3 length: 15 residues. CDR3 protein: CASSLTGRVQETQYF. The CDR3 DNA is TGTGCCAGCAGCTTAACGGGGAGGGTCCAAGAGACCCAGTACTTC.

This chain joins TRBV29-1 and TRBJ2-5, with D maybe TRBD1 (7 bases). Germline V lookup: CDR1 SQVTM, CDR2 ANQGSEA. Trimming took 0 bases from V and 4 from J, leaving 12 bases between them. The CDR3 length is 14 residues. The CDR3 loop reads CSVEETGRRETQYF. The CDR3 bases are TGCAGCGTTGAAGAGACAGGGAGGAGAGAGACCCAGTACTTC.